The 15 T cell receptor beta chains below all came from one sample that was sequenced in a study of T cell responses to AZD1222 COVID-19 vaccine (dated by TCRdb to the early 2020s). The library came from the immunoSEQ multiplex PCR assay. Here the immuneACCESS table is served through TCRdb, limited to in-frame sequences with V and J called. Missing clones are a known gap in these copies; in checked studies unresolved V genes cover under half, and the rest lacks a known reason. This sample lists around 140,000 clones; 93% were detected once. Jointly, the top ten make up about 9.1% of the sample. Interpreted using the paper, the time point label stands for: baseline before first vaccination. The specimen was peripheral blood, collected on day 0 of AZD1222 vaccination. The receptors stem from an adult in good health.

CDR3 in amino acids: CASSREGVEYQPQHF. CDR3 nucleotide sequence: TGCGCCAGCAGCCGGGAAGGGGTGGAATATCAGCCCCAGCATTTT. The rearrangement joins TRBV4-1 to TRBJ1-5; weak D call: TRBD1 (5 bases). The ends were cut back, 4 bases at V and 5 bases at J, with 15 bases in the middle. Germline loops: CDR1 MGHRA, CDR2 YSYEKL. CDR3 length equals 15 residues.

This clone has a single count. The CDR3 loop is CASSYSSTGGNYGYTF. For the CDR3, the DNA is TGTGCCAGCAGTTACTCTTCGACAGGGGGAAACTATGGCTACACCTTC. V usage is TRBV6-5 and J usage is TRBJ1-2; 9 bases are a match to TRBD1. This CDR3 is 16 amino acids long. CDR1 MNHEY and CDR2 SVGAGI come from the germline V gene. V trimming: 0 bases; J trimming: 2 bases; junction bases outside the gene matches: 4.

J is TRBJ1-3 and V is TRBV2; 9 bases align to TRBD1. From germline, CDR1 is SNHLY and CDR2 FYNNEI. With V trimmed by 6 bases and J by 0 bases, 15 bases remained unmatched. The CDR3 consists of 19 residues. CDR3 DNA: TGTGCCAGCAGACGCAGCTGGGACAGGGTTACTAGCTCTGGAAACACCATATATTTT. Its translation: CASRRSWDRVTSSGNTIYF.

The gene calls are TRBV5-6 and TRBJ2-1; perhaps TRBD2 as D (5 bases). V was cut by 4 bases and J by 3 bases, with 11 bases left in between. CDR1 is SGHDT and CDR2 is YYEEEE in the germline V gene. This CDR3 has 14 residues. The CDR3 sequence: CASSPEGSYNEQFF. For the CDR3, the DNA is TGTGCCAGCAGCCCTGAGGGAAGCTACAATGAGCAGTTCTTC.

The chain uses TRBV15 and TRBJ2-2, with 13 bases lining up with TRBD2. The CDR3 has 17 residues. The V gene's germline CDR1 is LNHNV and CDR2 YYDKDF (reference sequence). J lost 7 bases, V lost 0 bases, and 5 bases had no gene match. The CDR3 loop is CATSREGLAGDIGELFF. The CDR3, as DNA: TGTGCCACCAGCAGAGAAGGACTAGCGGGGGATATCGGGGAGCTGTTTTTT.

The V gene is TRBV19, the J gene TRBJ2-7; TRBD2 is a possible D gene (6 bases). Trimming took 5 bases from V and 5 from J, leaving 13 bases between them. The CDR3 is made up of 13 amino acids. Germline lookup yields CDR1 LNHDA and CDR2 SQIVND (reference sequence). CDR3 sequence: CASSLRGGDEQYF. In DNA form, the CDR3 reads TGTGCCAGTAGTCTAAGGGGAGGTGACGAGCAGTACTTC.

The chain combines TRBV7-2 with TRBJ1-1; D is unresolved. The CDR3 covers 14 residues. V was pared by 1 base and J by 5 bases, with 11 bases between. Germline V gene data show CDR1 as SGHTA and CDR2 as FQGNSA. DNA for the CDR3: TGTGCCAGCAGCTTAGGGGGATTGCGAACTGAAGCTTTCTTT. As protein: CASSLGGLRTEAFF.

This chain connects TRBV5-6 to TRBJ1-6, with 7 bases fitting TRBD1. CDR1 is SGHDT and CDR2 is YYEEEE in the germline V gene. The trim removed 5 bases at V and 9 bases at J, leaving 14 bases unmatched. The CDR3 sequence is 16 residues long. The CDR3 nucleotides read TGTGCCAGCAGATTTTGGGGAAGGGCAGGGGGTTCACCCCTCCACTTT. It is translated as CASRFWGRAGGSPLHF.

The chain has TRBV7-3 and TRBJ1-3; tentative D call: TRBD1 (5 bases). This CDR3 has 16 amino acids. Trimming pared 1 base from V and 3 bases from J, leaving 13 bases between. Germline CDR1 reads SGHTA; CDR2 reads FQGTGA. CDR3 coding DNA: TGTGCCAGCAGCTTAAGGGGACGACCATTTGGAAACACCATATATTTT. Translating it yields CASSLRGRPFGNTIYF.

This chain connects TRBV6-1 to TRBJ1-6; D is undetermined. The CDR3 sequence is 16 residues long. Germline CDR1 reads MNHNS; CDR2 reads SASEGT. V gave up 0 bases and J gave up 10 bases, with 16 bases separating them. CDR3 in amino acids: CASSEAQPAVGSPLHF. Here the CDR3 DNA reads TGTGCCAGCAGTGAAGCACAACCAGCAGTTGGCTCACCCCTCCACTTT.

The J gene is TRBJ1-2, the V gene TRBV4-1; D perhaps matches TRBD1 (5 bases). The CDR3 is 18 amino acids. V lost 3 bases and J lost 1, with 21 bases in between. Germline values: CDR1 MGHRA, CDR2 YSYEKL. The CDR3 nucleotides are TGCGCCAGCAGCCAGCGGACTCGGGGACCGAAATTTAACTATGGCTACACCTTC. Its protein is CASSQRTRGPKFNYGYTF.

This chain uses TRBV2 with TRBJ1-1; D is possibly TRBD1 (5 bases). The CDR3 consists of 14 residues. Trimming removed 5 bases from V and 7 bases from J, with 17 bases in between. Germline-derived CDR1 and CDR2 are SNHLY and FYNNEI. The DNA for the CDR3 is TGTGCCAGCAGTCAGGATGGGGGAGCCCTTGAAGCTTTCTTT. Its protein is CASSQDGGALEAFF.

For this clone: Other DNA sequences of this sample code for an identical CDR3. The chain employs TRBV5-1 and TRBJ2-6; 7 bases fit TRBD1. From germline, CDR1 is SGHRS and CDR2 YFSETQ. This CDR3 contains 15 residues. V shed 4 bases, J shed 2 bases, and the junction held 3 bases outside the gene matches. The CDR3 bases are TGCGCCAGCAGCCTACAGGGGACTGGGGCCAACGTCCTGACTTTC. It translates to CASSLQGTGANVLTF.

V is TRBV6-5 and J is TRBJ2-7; 7 bases are shared with TRBD1. This CDR3 has 13 residues. The V gene's germline CDR1 is MNHEY and CDR2 SVGAGI. V gave up 4 bases and J gave up 1 base; unmatched junction bases: 1. CDR3 nucleotide sequence: TGTGCCAGCAGTTCACAGGGGTCCTACGAGCAGTACTTC. The encoded protein is CASSSQGSYEQYF.

The chain is built from TRBV19 and TRBJ1-1, with unresolved D. The CDR3 covers 15 residues. Germline loops: CDR1 LNHDA, CDR2 SQIVND (reference sequence). The V end lost 3 bases, the J end lost 7 bases, and 18 bases lay between the germline ends. The CDR3 loop is CASSIFSRKVREAFF. The CDR3 DNA sequence: TGTGCCAGTAGTATTTTCAGCAGGAAGGTCCGTGAAGCTTTCTTT.